The next 21 T cell receptor beta chains were all read from a single sample in a study of metastatic and nonmetastatic thyroid tumors. TCRdb recomputed clones from the PCR reads via MiXCR. Of 45,000 or so clones listed, about 15% are singletons. Every patient underwent thyroid surgery untreated. Sequencing was performed on blood. The receptor source for this set is a female donor with papillary thyroid cancer or a benign thyroid nodule (not recorded which). Some clones in this sample may be carry-over from other donors' samples.

Ten or more counts support this clone. The chain recombines TRBV6-1 with TRBJ1-1; tentatively, D is TRBD1 (5 bases). Trimming pared 9 bases from V and 0 bases from J, leaving 11 bases between. CDR1 MNHNS and CDR2 SASEGT come from the germline V gene. CDR3 length: 13 residues. In DNA, the CDR3 is TGTGCCAGTACGGGACCGATGAACACTGAAGCTTTCTTT. Encoded protein: CASTGPMNTEAFF.

The chain combines TRBV5-6 with TRBJ1-2; D unclear. CDR3 size: 15 residues. Germline-derived CDR1 and CDR2 are SGHDT and YYEEEE. The V gene lost 1 base and the J gene lost 0 bases, with 10 bases spanning the gap. The CDR3 region is CASSLFGPANYGYTF. CDR3 sequence (DNA): TGTGCCAGCAGCTTGTTTGGACCAGCTAACTATGGCTACACCTTC. Supplemented by reference TRBV5-6 and TRBJ1-2, the full variable domain reads DAGVTQSPTHLIKTRGQQVTLRCSPKSGHDTVSWYQQALGQGPQFIFQYYEEEERQRGNFPDRFSGHQFPNYSSELNVNALLLGDSALYLCASSLFGPANYGYTFGSGTRLTVV.

There are many counts of this clone. V gene TRBV19 combines with J gene TRBJ2-1; 8 bases match TRBD2. CDR1 and CDR2 (germline): LNHDA, SQIVND (reference sequence). This CDR3 has 15 amino acids. Trimming removed 2 bases from V and 5 bases from J; junction bases left unmatched: 5. The CDR3 bases are TGTGCCAGTAGTATAACTAGCGGAACCCACAATGAGCAGTTCTTC. Translated, it gives CASSITSGTHNEQFF.

This clone was seen ten or more times. The V and J genes are TRBV20-1 and TRBJ2-5; D may be TRBD1 (5 bases). The CDR3 runs 13 residues. Trimming shortened V by 2 bases and J by 5 bases, and 12 bases separated the two germline ends. Germline values: CDR1 DFQATT, CDR2 SNEGSKA (reference sequence). CDR3 DNA: TGCAGTGCTAGACCACCACACAGGGAGACCCAGTACTTC. It encodes CSARPPHRETQYF.

This clone came up many times. A single base separates this from a much larger clone, so it may be a read error. The chain uses TRBV2 and TRBJ2-3, with D hard to call. Germline loops: CDR1 SNHLY, CDR2 FYNNEI. This CDR3 spans 17 amino acids. With 6 bases removed from V and 0 bases from J, the gap between germline ends came to 19 bases. The CDR3 sequence: CASRRRLTGESTDTQYF. The CDR3 bases are TGTGCCAGCAGGCGTCGATTGACTGGCGAAAGCACAGATACGCAGTATTTT.

The DNA of the CDR3 is TGTGCCAGCAGTTTATTGGGGAGGGCCCACCCCGAGCAGTACTTC. Its translation: CASSLLGRAHPEQYF. The chain joins TRBV28 to TRBJ2-7; TRBD2 matches at 7 bases. Per the germline V gene, CDR1 is MDHEN and CDR2 is SYDVKM. Losses at the gene ends were 1 base for V and 6 bases for J; bases not matched to a gene: 9. The CDR3 has 15 residues.

There are a few counts of this clone. The chain joins TRBV5-1 to TRBJ2-1, with 9 bases aligning to TRBD1. The CDR3 covers 15 residues. Germline trimming cut 0 bases from V and 8 bases from J; bases unmatched to any gene: 6. The germline CDR1 and CDR2 sequences are SGHRS and YFSETQ. The CDR3 sequence is CASSLEGTGFYEQFF. CDR3 coding DNA: TGCGCCAGCAGCTTGGAAGGGACAGGGTTTTATGAGCAGTTCTTC.

This clone was recorded many times. The genes are TRBV19 and TRBJ1-4; no firm D call. Germline V gene lookup returns CDR1 LNHDA and CDR2 SQIVND (reference sequence). Trimming shortened V by 10 bases and J by 0 bases, and 21 bases separated the two germline ends. The CDR3 totals 17 residues. The chain's CDR3 is CAMISLQPSATNEKLFF. CDR3 sequence (DNA): TGTGCCATGATCAGCCTCCAACCTAGTGCAACTAATGAAAAACTGTTTTTT.

Remarks on this clone: The CDR3 ends on some other residue instead of the conserved phenylalanine or tryptophan, so this is likely a read error. The gene calls are TRBV12-3 or TRBV12-4 and TRBJ1-2; D not resolved. This CDR3 region has 14 residues. V shed 2 bases and J shed 7 bases, with 14 bases lying between them. The CDR3 coding sequence is TGTGCCAGCAGTTTACAGTGGGCGTTTGGTGGCTACACCTTA. Translated: CASSLQWAFGGYTL.

The sample holds many counts of this clone. The V gene is TRBV6-5, the J gene TRBJ1-1; D not certain. Germline CDR1 is MNHEY and CDR2 is SVGAGI. The CDR3 covers 15 residues. With 0 bases removed from V and 5 bases from J, the gap between germline ends came to 13 bases. CDR3: CASSYSGEGRTEAFF. The CDR3 coding sequence is TGTGCCAGCAGTTACTCGGGCGAGGGTCGGACTGAAGCTTTCTTT.

The sample holds many counts of this clone. V is TRBV30 and J is TRBJ1-2; maybe TRBD1 (5 bases). The CDR3 is 14 amino acids. The germline CDR1 and CDR2 sequences are GTSNPN and SVGIG (reference sequence). V was cut by 3 bases and J by 4 bases, with 15 bases left in between. The CDR3 DNA reads TGTGCCTGGAGAGGCGGAGGGGAAAGCTATGGCTACACCTTC. Translating it yields CAWRGGGESYGYTF.

In its sample, this clone was seen many times. This rearrangement joins TRBV10-3 to TRBJ2-1; D remains unclear. The ends were cut back, 6 bases at V and 9 bases at J, with 9 bases in the middle. Germline CDR1 and CDR2: ENHRY and SYGVKD. The CDR3 is 11 residues long. CDR3 in DNA: TGTGCCATCAGCGATAGTACTGAGCAGTTCTTC. It codes for CAISDSTEQFF.

V and J are TRBV28 and TRBJ1-5; D is undetermined. Germline V gives CDR1 MDHEN, CDR2 SYDVKM. The germline V and J ends were trimmed by 5 bases and 0 bases, with 23 bases remaining between them. This CDR3 is built from 19 residues. CDR3 residues: CASSGSVQQVDYSNQPQHF. CDR3 coding DNA: TGTGCCAGCAGTGGGTCCGTACAGCAAGTCGATTATAGCAATCAGCCCCAGCATTTT.

This clone was picked up one time. One end of the junction is discordant with germline, which a read error may explain. The chain recombines TRBV6-1 with TRBJ1-5; D gene unclear. The CDR3 runs to 13 residues. Germline V gives CDR1 MNHNS, CDR2 SASEGT. CDR3 sequence (DNA): TGTGCCAGCAGTGAAGGCACCGCTGAGACCCAGCAGTTT. Its protein is CASSEGTAETQQF.

This clone was detected many times. The J gene is TRBJ1-2, the V gene TRBV28; D not resolved. This CDR3 contains 12 residues. V was pared by 3 bases and J by 4 bases, with 6 bases between. Germline lookup yields CDR1 MDHEN and CDR2 SYDVKM. The CDR3 bases are TGTGCCAGCAGTTTCTCAGGCTATGGCTACACCTTC. It codes for CASSFSGYGYTF.

By frequency in the sample, this clone is medium-sized. The junction departs from germline at one end; a sequencing error may be responsible. The J gene is TRBJ2-1, the V gene TRBV28; D uncertain. CDR3 length equals 16 residues. Germline CDR1 and CDR2: MDHEN and SYDVKM. Written as DNA, the CDR3 is TGTGCCAGCAGTTTAGAGGCTGGAAGAGCCTATAATGAGCAGTTCTTC. Translated: CASSLEAGRAYNEQFF.

This chain uses TRBV6-6 with TRBJ1-2, with D maybe TRBD1 (5 bases). The CDR3 is 12 amino acids. Germline V gene sequence: CDR1 MNHNY, CDR2 SVGAGI (reference sequence). With 2 bases removed from V and 8 bases from J, the gap between germline ends came to 9 bases. CDR3 sequence: CASSYENRGYTF. CDR3 DNA sequence: TGTGCCAGCAGTTACGAGAACAGGGGCTACACCTTC.

This clone has just a few counts. The chain uses TRBV28 and TRBJ2-3, with D maybe TRBD2 (5 bases). Germline assignment: CDR1 MDHEN and CDR2 SYDVKM. Trimming took 6 bases from V and 5 from J, leaving 12 bases between them. The CDR3 extends over 13 amino acids. The CDR3 is CASRTSAEDTQYF. In nucleotides, the CDR3 is TGTGCCAGCAGAACCTCAGCGGAAGATACGCAGTATTTT.

This clone was seen many times. The V gene is TRBV27, the J gene TRBJ2-2, with 9 nucleotides matching TRBD2. Per germline, CDR1 MNHEY and CDR2 SMNVEV (reference sequence). With V trimmed by 2 bases and J by 6 bases, 16 bases remained unmatched. This CDR3 is built from 19 residues. CDR3 sequence (DNA): TGTGCCAGCAGTTTAACAGGGTTTGTAGCGGGAGTTCTCGCCGGGGAGCTGTTTTTT. Translating it yields CASSLTGFVAGVLAGELFF.

In this sample, this clone turned up many times. This sequence joins TRBV2 and TRBJ2-3, with TRBD2 matching over 12 bases. Per germline, CDR1 SNHLY and CDR2 FYNNEI. This CDR3 is built from 15 residues. The ends lost 8 bases at V and 6 bases at J; junction bases unmatched: 9. This CDR3 reads CASAGASGRADTQYF. DNA for the CDR3: TGTGCCAGCGCGGGGGCTAGCGGGAGGGCCGATACGCAGTATTTT.

There are many counts of this clone. The rearrangement uses TRBV3-1 and TRBJ1-6, with a possible D match to TRBD1 (5 bases). CDR1 and CDR2 from the germline V gene are LGHDT and YNNKEL (reference sequence). Deletions cut 5 bases from V and 8 bases from J, with 10 bases between. CDR3 length: 13 residues. CDR3 loop: CASSSQGYSPLHF. The CDR3 coding sequence is TGTGCCAGCAGCTCTCAGGGATATTCACCCCTCCACTTT.